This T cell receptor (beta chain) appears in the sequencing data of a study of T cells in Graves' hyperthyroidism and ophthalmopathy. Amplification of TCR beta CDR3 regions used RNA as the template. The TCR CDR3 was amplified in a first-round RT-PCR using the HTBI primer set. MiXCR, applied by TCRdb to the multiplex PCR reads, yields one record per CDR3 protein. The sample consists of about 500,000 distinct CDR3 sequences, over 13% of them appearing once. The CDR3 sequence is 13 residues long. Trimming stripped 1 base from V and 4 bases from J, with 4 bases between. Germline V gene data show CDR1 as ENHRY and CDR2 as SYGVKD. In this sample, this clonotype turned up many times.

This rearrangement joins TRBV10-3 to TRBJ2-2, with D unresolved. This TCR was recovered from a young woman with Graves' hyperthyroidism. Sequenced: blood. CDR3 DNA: TGTGCCATCAGTGAGTTTGTCACCGGGGAGCTGTTTTTT. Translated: CAISEFVTGELFF.